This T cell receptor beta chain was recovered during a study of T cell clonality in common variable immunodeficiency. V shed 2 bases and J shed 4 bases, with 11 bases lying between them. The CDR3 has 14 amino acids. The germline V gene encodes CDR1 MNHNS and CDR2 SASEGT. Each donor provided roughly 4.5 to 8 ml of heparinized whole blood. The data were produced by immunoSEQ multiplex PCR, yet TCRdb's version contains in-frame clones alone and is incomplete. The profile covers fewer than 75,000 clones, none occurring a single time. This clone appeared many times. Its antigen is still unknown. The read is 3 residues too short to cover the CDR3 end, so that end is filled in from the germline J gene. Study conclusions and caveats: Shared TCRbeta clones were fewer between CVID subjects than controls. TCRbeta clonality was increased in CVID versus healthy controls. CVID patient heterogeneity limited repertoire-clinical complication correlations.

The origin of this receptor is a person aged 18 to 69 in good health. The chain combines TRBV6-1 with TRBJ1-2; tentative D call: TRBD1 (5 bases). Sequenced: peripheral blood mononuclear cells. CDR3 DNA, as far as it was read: TGTGCCAGCAGTGAATGGGAGGGGAGCTATGGC. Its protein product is CASSEWEGSYG. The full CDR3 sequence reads CASSEWEGSYGYTF.